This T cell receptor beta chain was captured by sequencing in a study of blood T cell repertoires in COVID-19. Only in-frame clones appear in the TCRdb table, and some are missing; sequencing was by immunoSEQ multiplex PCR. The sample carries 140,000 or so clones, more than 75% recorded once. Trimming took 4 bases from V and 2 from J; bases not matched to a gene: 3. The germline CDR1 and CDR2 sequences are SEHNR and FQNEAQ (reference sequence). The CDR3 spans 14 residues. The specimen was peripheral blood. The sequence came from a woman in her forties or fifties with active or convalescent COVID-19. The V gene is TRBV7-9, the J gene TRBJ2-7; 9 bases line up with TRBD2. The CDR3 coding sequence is TGTGCCAGCAGCTACTTAGCGGGGGCCTACGAGCAGTACTTC. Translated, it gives CASSYLAGAYEQYF.